This TCR beta chain was sequenced for a study of regulatory T cells in long-lasting Graves disease. The V gene's germline CDR1 is SNHLY and CDR2 FYNNEI. The CDR3 is made up of 14 amino acids. With V trimmed by 7 bases and J by 5 bases, 5 bases remained unmatched. For TCR beta, libraries came from iRepertoire HTBI primers and Arm-PCR of CDR3 regions. TCRdb reprocessed the multiplex PCR reads via MiXCR and lists one record per CDR3 protein. This table has almost 450,000 distinct CDR3 sequences, about 17% appearing once. Noted time point: newly diagnosed GD, antithyroid drugs for less than 3 months. PBMC-derived RNA was used for the TCR library. The data were also submitted as part of a second study, on T cells in Graves' hyperthyroidism and ophthalmopathy.

The material sequenced was peripheral blood mononuclear cells (PBMCs), taken at new diagnosis, from a patient treated with antithyroid drugs. This sequence joins TRBV2 and TRBJ2-1; 10 bases agree with TRBD2. The sequence was obtained from a woman aged 25 to 39 with Graves disease. The CDR3, as DNA: TGTGCCAGCACCGGGACTAGCGACGACAATGAGCAGTTCTTC. Its translation is CASTGTSDDNEQFF.